This TCR beta chain was sequenced in a study of T cell changes during pregnancy in multiple sclerosis. Between the trimmed V and J ends, which lost 1 base and 1 base, there was a span of 8 bases. The V gene's germline CDR1 is SGHVS and CDR2 FNYEAQ. There are 15 residues in the CDR3. Produced via immunoSEQ multiplex PCR; TCRdb's table is partial and in-frame only. Of tens of thousands of clones in the sample, about 94% are singletons; the top ten hold 0.39%. Sequenced here: CD4+ T cells from peripheral blood mononuclear cells, sampled after pregnancy. The TCR comes from a female donor with multiple sclerosis, enrolled in a pregnancy study. The rearrangement uses TRBV7-6 and TRBJ1-5, with D perhaps TRBD1 (5 bases). In DNA, the CDR3 is TGTGCCAGCAGCTTAGTGGGGGGAAGCAATCAGCCCCAGCATTTT. It specifies CASSLVGGSNQPQHF.